These 7 T cell receptor beta chains were sequenced from one sample in a study of early T cells in non-severe SARS-CoV-2 infection. TCRdb itself ran the 5' RACE reads through MiXCR, one entry per CDR3 protein. The sample has some 48,000 distinct CDR3 sequences, over 7.5% seen once. Sequenced: whole blood. These receptors came from an adult who was a healthcare worker with PCR-confirmed SARS-CoV-2 infection or an uninfected control (not recorded which).

At least ten counts were recorded for this clonotype. V gene TRBV7-9 combines with J gene TRBJ2-3; possible D gene TRBD2, 6 bases. Germline values: CDR1 SEHNR, CDR2 FQNEAQ (reference sequence). Trimming removed 11 bases from V and 2 bases from J, with 11 bases in between. This CDR3 has 12 residues. The CDR3 sequence is CAGSDYTDTQYF. CDR3 sequence (DNA): TGTGCCGGGTCGGACTACACAGATACGCAGTATTTT.

The sample holds many counts of this clonotype. This chain uses TRBV29-1 with TRBJ2-5, with no clear D. The CDR3 loop spans 12 amino acids. CDR1 and CDR2 from the germline V gene are SQVTM and ANQGSEA. The V and J ends lost 7 bases and 1 base respectively, with 10 bases between them. In DNA, the CDR3 is TGCAGCGCGCGATCCACCCAAGAGACCCAGTACTTC. It specifies CSARSTQETQYF.

The CDR3 reads CAISELKLAPPYNEQFF. The CDR3 DNA sequence: TGTGCCATCAGTGAATTGAAGCTAGCGCCTCCCTACAATGAGCAGTTCTTC. The genes are TRBV10-3 and TRBJ2-1, with a tentative D call TRBD2 (6 bases). The germline V gene encodes CDR1 ENHRY and CDR2 SYGVKD. Trimming stripped 3 bases from V and 2 bases from J, with 17 bases between. CDR3 length equals 17 residues.

The CDR3 DNA reads as TGTGCCAGCTCTGCGACGAACACCGGGGAGCTGTTTTTT. It codes for CASSATNTGELFF. J is TRBJ2-2 and V is TRBV6-6; no clear D. Per germline, CDR1 MNHNY and CDR2 SVGAGI (reference sequence). V lost 8 bases, J lost 0 bases, and 7 bases lay in between. CDR3 length: 13 residues.

The gene calls are TRBV12-3 or TRBV12-4 and TRBJ2-2; 9 bases map to TRBD2. The CDR3 contains 16 residues. With V trimmed by 7 bases and J by 1 base, 7 bases remained unmatched. The CDR3 nucleotides are TGTGCCAGCACCCTGGGACTAGCCTGGAACACCGGGGAGCTGTTTTTT. Translation: CASTLGLAWNTGELFF.

This clonotype appeared a few times. This chain links TRBV11-2 with TRBJ2-5, with D perhaps TRBD2 (6 bases). The germline CDR1 and CDR2 sequences are SGHAT and FQNNGV. The CDR3 spans 14 residues. The ends were cut back, 2 bases at V and 4 bases at J, with 11 bases in the middle. CDR3 in DNA: TGTGCCAGCAGCTTATGGGGAGGAGCAGAGACCCAGTACTTC. It is translated as CASSLWGGAETQYF.

This clonotype was recorded at least ten times. The CDR3 spells CASSFPGENTEAFF. The CDR3 bases are TGTGCCAGCAGCTTCCCAGGTGAGAACACTGAAGCTTTCTTT. V is TRBV7-9 and J is TRBJ1-1; D is ambiguous. Trimming stripped 3 bases from V and 1 base from J, with 9 bases between. In germline, CDR1 is SEHNR, CDR2 FQNEAQ (reference sequence). CDR3 length: 14 amino acids.